Listed below are T cell receptor beta chains from one sample, sequenced in a study of shared clonotypes between healthy human individuals. Here immunoSEQ multiplex PCR was the method, and the copy in TCRdb shows in-frame clones only, minus some. The data hold a few million clones, with more than 80% observed a single time. The source material was naive CD4+ T cells from PBMCs. The receptor source for this set is a man between 18 and 35 years old in good health. Some clones in this sample may be carry-over from other donors' samples. Both conserved end residues are part of each CDR3. D genes are given only for firm matches. Part of the rows lack a size; the others show once, few, many or a class for expanded clones.

d_call | j_call | clone_size | v_call | cdr3_nt | cdr3_aa
. | TRBJ1-3 | . | TRBV9 | TGTGCCAGCAGCGGGAGGACGAGCTCTGGAAACACCATATATTTT | CASSGRTSSGNTIYF
. | TRBJ2-5 | . | TRBV9 | TGTGCCAGCAGCGTAGATGGCAGGGTGGCAAAGACCCAGTACTTC | CASSVDGRVAKTQYF
. | TRBJ1-5 | . | TRBV9 | TGTGCCAGCAGCGTACGGTTGGGGCAGCCCCAGCATTTT | CASSVRLGQPQHF
TRBD2 | TRBJ2-1 | . | TRBV5-1 | TGCGCCAGCAGCTTTGGGGTAGCGGGAGGTCTATACAATGAGCAGTTCTTC | CASSFGVAGGLYNEQFF
. | TRBJ2-1 | . | TRBV19 | TGTGCCAGTAAACGGGGCTCCTACAATGAGCAGTTCTTC | CASKRGSYNEQFF
. | TRBJ2-4 | . | TRBV19 | TGTGCCAGTCCCTGGACGCCCCCGGGAGCCAAAAACATTCAGTACTTC | CASPWTPPGAKNIQYF
. | TRBJ2-5 | once | TRBV27 | TGTGCCAGCAGTTTCACAGGGACCAGGGAGACCCAGTACTTC | CASSFTGTRETQYF
TRBD1 | TRBJ1-2 | . | TRBV18 | TGTGCCAGCTCACACCCGGGACAGGGGGACTATGGCTACACCTTC | CASSHPGQGDYGYTF
TRBD2 | TRBJ2-5 | . | TRBV13 | TGTGCCAGCAGCTTGGCGGGAGGTTTAGAGACCCAGTACTTC | CASSLAGGLETQYF
. | TRBJ1-3 | . | TRBV5-1 | TGCGCCAGCAGCGTAGGACTGCCGTCCTCTGGAAACACCATATATTTT | CASSVGLPSSGNTIYF
. | TRBJ2-5 | once | TRBV5-1 | TGCGCCAGCTCTGCGGTCCCTGGTAAGGGGGAGACCCAGTACTTC | CASSAVPGKGETQYF
TRBD2 | TRBJ2-2 | once | TRBV25-1 | TGTGCCAGCAGCGCTAGCGGGAGGGCCGGAACCGGGGAGCTGTTTTTT | CASSASGRAGTGELFF
TRBD2 | TRBJ2-5 | . | TRBV2 | TGTGCCAGCAGGAATAGCGGGAGAGGAAGATCGGAGTACTTC | CASRNSGRGRSEYF
TRBD1 | TRBJ1-4 | . | TRBV12-5 | TGTGCTAGTGGTTTTTCCCCCCGTGGTCAGGACAGGGGAGACGCTGAAAAACTGTTTTTT | CASGFSPRGQDRGDAEKLFF
. | TRBJ2-1 | once | TRBV7-2 | TGTGCCAGCAGCTTAGGCAGCCTCTCCTACAATGAGCAGTTCTTC | CASSLGSLSYNEQFF
TRBD2 | TRBJ2-7 | . | TRBV15 | TGTGCCACCAGCAGATCGACTAGCGCCGAGCAGTACTTC | CATSRSTSAEQYF
. | TRBJ1-1 | . | TRBV29-1 | TGCAGCGTTGGCGAAGTCATGAACACTGAAGCTTTCTTT | CSVGEVMNTEAFF
TRBD1 | TRBJ1-2 | . | TRBV6-6 | TGTGCCAGCACCCAGGGGGTTTTCTATGGCTACACCTTC | CASTQGVFYGYTF
TRBD1 | TRBJ1-2 | . | TRBV30 | TGTGCCTGGAGTGAAGGACAGGGAAACTATGGCTACACCTTC | CAWSEGQGNYGYTF
. | TRBJ2-3 | . | TRBV4-3 | TGCGCCAGCAGCCTAAGGGCGGTTAGCACAGATACGCAGTATTTT | CASSLRAVSTDTQYF
TRBD2 | TRBJ2-4 | . | TRBV15 | TGTGCCACCAGCAGAACGGGACTAGCTAACATTCAGTACTTC | CATSRTGLANIQYF
TRBD1 | TRBJ1-5 | once | TRBV19 | TGTGCCAGCTCGGACAGGGGGTTCAATCAGCCCCAGCATTTT | CASSDRGFNQPQHF
. | TRBJ2-1 | . | TRBV5-1 | TGCGCCAGCAGCAGAGACACGGACAGCTCCTACAATGAGCAGTTCTTC | CASSRDTDSSYNEQFF
TRBD2 | TRBJ2-5 | . | TRBV5-4 | TGTGCCAGCAGCTCTAGCGGGAGCGGGGAGACCCAGTACTTC | CASSSSGSGETQYF
. | TRBJ1-5 | . | TRBV7-9 | TGTGCCAGCAGCTCAACCGACAGGCCCAATCAGCCCCAGCATTTT | CASSSTDRPNQPQHF
. | TRBJ2-5 | . | TRBV11-2 | TGTGCCAGCAGCTTAGTGGGCAGAGAAGAGACCCAGTACTTC | CASSLVGREETQYF
TRBD1 | TRBJ2-5 | . | TRBV6-5 | TGTGCCAGCAGCCACATGACAGGGGTGGGAGAGACCCAGTACTTC | CASSHMTGVGETQYF
TRBD2 | TRBJ2-3 | . | TRBV12-5 | TGTGCTAGTGGGGATAGCGGGAGAACCCCGGGAGATACGCAGTATTTT | CASGDSGRTPGDTQYF
. | TRBJ2-6 | . | TRBV27 | TGTGCCAGCAGTTTATCGTCCGGAGGGCTTGCTGGGGCCAACGTCCTGACTTTC | CASSLSSGGLAGANVLTF
. | TRBJ1-1 | . | TRBV6-1 | TGTGCCAGCAGAACCGTCCTTATCATGAACACTGAAGCTTTCTTT | CASRTVLIMNTEAFF
. | TRBJ2-5 | . | TRBV2 | TGTGCCAGCGGTCTTAGAGGGCAAGAGACCCAGTACTTC | CASGLRGQETQYF
. | TRBJ2-1 | . | TRBV4-3 | TGCGCCAGCACCCCGACCGTTTGGGCCAATGAGCAGTTCTTC | CASTPTVWANEQFF
. | TRBJ1-3 | . | TRBV10-3 | TGTGCCATCAGCGGGGGCGCCTTTGGAAACACCATATATTTT | CAISGGAFGNTIYF
. | TRBJ2-2 | . | TRBV5-1 | TGCGCCAGCAGCTTGGACCAGATTCCCGGGGAGCTGTTTTTT | CASSLDQIPGELFF
. | TRBJ2-7 | . | TRBV4-1 | TGCGCCAGCAGCCCGGGATCATGGGCCGAGCAGTACTTC | CASSPGSWAEQYF
. | TRBJ1-4 | . | TRBV15 | TGTGCCACCAGCAGAGATCGTGGGGGCGAAAAACTGTTTTTT | CATSRDRGGEKLFF
. | TRBJ2-3 | . | TRBV7-9 | TGTGCCAGCAGCTTAGCGGGGCGGACAGATACGCAGTATTTT | CASSLAGRTDTQYF
. | TRBJ2-7 | . | TRBV10-3 | TGTGCCATCAAAGCGGAGCCGTCACGGGGTGAGCAGTACTTC | CAIKAEPSRGEQYF
TRBD1 | TRBJ2-6 | . | TRBV19 | TGTGCCAGTGCACAGGGGGCGCTTGGGGCCAACGTCCTGACTTTC | CASAQGALGANVLTF
. | TRBJ1-2 | . | TRBV19 | TGTGCCAGTACCTTCCGGCAGGGACGGGACTATGGCTACACCTTC | CASTFRQGRDYGYTF
TRBD1 | TRBJ1-2 | . | TRBV6-6 | TGTGCCAGCAGTTACAGGGGACAGGCTAACTATGGCTACACCTTC | CASSYRGQANYGYTF
. | TRBJ1-3 | . | TRBV5-4 | TGTGCCAGCAGCTTCGATGGGAGGGCCACATATTTT | CASSFDGRATYF
TRBD1 | TRBJ1-4 | . | TRBV7-9 | TGTGCCGTTAAGGGGGCGGAAGATTTGGTGCGTGAAAAACTGTTTTTT | CAVKGAEDLVREKLFF
. | TRBJ1-2 | . | TRBV5-1 | TGCGCCAGCAGCTGGGGGACGGTAAACTATGGCTACACCTTC | CASSWGTVNYGYTF
. | TRBJ2-7 | . | TRBV18 | TGTGCCAGCTCACCGTATACAGGGAACCTAGACGAGCAGTACTTC | CASSPYTGNLDEQYF
. | TRBJ2-2 | . | TRBV5-1 | TGCGCCAGCAGCTCGGACCGACCGGGCACCGGGGAGCTGTTTTTT | CASSSDRPGTGELFF
. | TRBJ1-4 | . | TRBV7-9 | TGTGCCAGCAGCTTTCGGGGACGGGGAAATGAAAAACTGTTTTTT | CASSFRGRGNEKLFF
. | TRBJ1-1 | once | TRBV5-1 | TGCGCCAGCAGAACGGACGGGCCGAACACTGAAGCTTTCTTT | CASRTDGPNTEAFF
. | TRBJ1-2 | . | TRBV7-2 | TGTGCCAGCAGCTTAAACAGTGAAATATATTATGGCTACACCTTC | CASSLNSEIYYGYTF
TRBD2 | TRBJ2-7 | once | TRBV28 | TGTGCCAGCAGGGTGGGCGGGAGGACCTCACTTCACTCCTACGAGCAGTACTTC | CASRVGGRTSLHSYEQYF
. | TRBJ2-5 | . | TRBV5-1 | TGCGCCAGCAGCTTGGCCCCTGGAGAGACCCAGTACTTC | CASSLAPGETQYF
. | TRBJ1-4 | . | TRBV7-6 | TGTGCCAGCAGCTTAAGCTCCGGACAACGGACGGAAAAACTGTTTTTT | CASSLSSGQRTEKLFF
TRBD1 | TRBJ2-3 | . | TRBV5-1 | TGCGCCAGCAGCTTGGCACGGGGGACAGGGGTCTTGGATACGCAGTATTTT | CASSLARGTGVLDTQYF
. | TRBJ2-7 | . | TRBV6-6 | TGTGCCAGCAGTTACGGCAGGGCTGGCTACGAGCAGTACTTC | CASSYGRAGYEQYF
. | TRBJ1-1 | . | TRBV30 | TGTGCCTGGAGTCTCACACTGAACACTGAAGCTTTCTTT | CAWSLTLNTEAFF